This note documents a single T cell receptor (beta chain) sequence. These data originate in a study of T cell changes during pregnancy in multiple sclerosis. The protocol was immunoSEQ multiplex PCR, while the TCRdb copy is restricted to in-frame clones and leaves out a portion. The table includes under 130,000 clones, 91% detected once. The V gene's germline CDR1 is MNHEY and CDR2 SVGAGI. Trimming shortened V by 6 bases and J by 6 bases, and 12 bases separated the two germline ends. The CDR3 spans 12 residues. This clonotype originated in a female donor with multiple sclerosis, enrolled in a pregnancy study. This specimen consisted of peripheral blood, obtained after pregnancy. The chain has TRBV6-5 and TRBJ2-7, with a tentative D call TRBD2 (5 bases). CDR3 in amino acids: CASSQTAGEQYF. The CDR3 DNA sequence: TGTGCCAGCAGCCAGACGGCGGGCGAGCAGTACTTC.